This note documents a single TCR beta chain sequence. The antigen it binds to is not known. Base qualities are not at hand, and no much larger clone is one base apart. The entry originates in a study of tumor-infiltrating lymphocytes in primary liver carcinoma (dated by TCRdb to 2015 to 2018). Background for the entire study: Between November 2015 and March 2016, a few patients in China with histopathologically diagnosed primary liver carcinoma had surgical resection. Of the five patients (three men and two women, aged 30 to 69 years), four had hepatocellular carcinoma and one had combined HCC and intrahepatic cholangiocarcinoma. The tumors of the five patients were staged as T1-T3 N0M0, with maximum diameters ranging from roughly 4 to 10 cm. Roughly 3.5 to 7.5 million productive TCRbeta reads were obtained per sample, and no significant difference in read depth was found between tissue types. The study combined TCRbeta repertoire sequencing, expression microarrays and whole-exome sequencing across five regions of each liver tumor, with adjacent normal tissue and blood. A total of 35 specimens from 5 patients went through TCRbeta repertoire sequencing, namely 25 tumor regions, 5 adjacent noncancerous liver tissues and 5 peripheral blood samples. Reproducibility between technical replicate repertoires was high, with correlation coefficients above 0.98 and mean shared-clone rates about 0.9.

Using a constant-region primer and ProtoScript II reverse transcriptase, TCRbeta-specific cDNA was reverse-transcribed from approximately 500 ng total RNA. The TCRbeta libraries were prepared through three rounds of nested multiplex PCR following a slightly modified ARM-PCR procedure. The first two PCR rounds used multiplex TRBV1-TRBV30 forward primers with a Cbeta reverse primer, each for about 10 cycles. Sample barcodes and Illumina adapters were attached in a final 25-cycle PCR using Deep VentR polymerase. Before sequencing, amplicons of 200-500 bp were purified from gel using a QIAquick gel extraction kit. TCRbeta amplicons were sequenced on an Illumina HiSeq 2500 with 250-bp paired-end reads. On the authors' methods: Trimmomatic v0.33 was used to quality-trim the reads, and FLASH v1.2.11 was used to merge paired reads so that full CDR3 sequences could be recovered. MiGEC v1.2.1b assigned V, D and J germline segments to the rearranged TCRbeta sequences. Clonotype statistics and Shannon-Wiener diversity indices were computed with VDJtools v1.0.0. To reduce sampling bias, subsequent analyses other than the diversity analysis used only the 250 most abundant clonotypes in each sample. Starting from the raw public reads, TCRdb applied fastp trimming at Q25, assembled clones with MiXCR and retained in-frame beta chains. For every CDR3 protein sequence, its rows merge into one entry that carries the most common genes and DNA. The V and J calls reflect TCRdb's pipeline rather than the authors' work. In all, the sample holds around 330,000 distinct CDR3 sequences, and over 55% of those were seen once. Of the sample, more than 8.5% falls within the top ten clones.

Overall results and qualifications from the work: Bulk unsorted samples precluded comparing CD4+ and CD8+ T cell repertoires. Only the TCR beta chain was sequenced, which likely underestimates true repertoire diversity because unpaired alpha chains were not captured. Consistent with antigen-driven expansion, pairs of tumor regions showed higher repertoire overlap (mean about 35%) than either tumor-adjacent pairs (around 17%) or tumor-blood pairs (approximately 15%). Compared with blood, tumors had a significantly larger share of the repertoire taken up by the top 250 clones (p = 0.039). With just a few patients in the study, the authors point out that the findings should be validated in a larger study.

The germline ends are 16 bases apart after V is trimmed by 5 bases and J by 3 bases. The germline V gene (reference sequence) provides CDR1 SGHNT and CDR2 YYREEE. Taken from cysteine to phenylalanine, the CDR3 has 15 residues. Only CDR3 DNA is held: 45 bases, read in frame from base 1. TRIzol reagent was used to extract blood RNA from unsorted whole blood, while the DNeasy Blood & Tissue kit provided the germline DNA. At the time of sampling, the patients were treatment-naive and had chronic HBV infection. Before surgery, approximately 3.6 milliliters of peripheral blood were drawn into K2EDTA tubes.

The chain is made from TRBV5-4 and TRBJ2-3; the D gene is tentatively TRBD1 or TRBD2, each matching 5 bases. The receptor was derived from a man aged 40-55 years with primary liver carcinoma and hepatitis B virus infection. Sample: peripheral blood. The CDR3 protein: CASSGRGWGTDTQYF. DNA sequence: TGTGCCAGCAGTGGTAGGGGCTGGGGGACAGATACGCAGTATTTT.